Listed below are T cell receptor beta chains from one sample, sequenced in a study of T cell repertoires in cytomegalovirus infection. These TCRs are of unknown antigen specificity. TCRdb re-called the reads through MiXCR, storing one row per CDR3 protein. The table has about 770,000 distinct CDR3 sequences, about 28% seen once; the top ten hold about 12%. Sequenced material: cultured CD8+ T cells from PBMCs, taken from culture after CMV antigen stimulation. These receptors originate from a human donor in good health (CMV status not recorded). Some clones in this sample may be carry-over from other donors' samples. The CDR3 runs from the conserved cysteine through the conserved F or W. Each record gives: clone size, J gene, V gene, CDR3 protein. Clone size, where shown, is once, few, many, or a class for clones that have expanded.

abundance: many
j_gene: TRBJ1-1
v_gene: TRBV7-6
CDR3aa: CASTKAPTGMNTEAFF

abundance: -
j_gene: TRBJ2-3
v_gene: TRBV6-5
CDR3aa: CASSPLEGQPPDTQYF

abundance: few
j_gene: TRBJ2-3
v_gene: TRBV7-6
CDR3aa: CASSLAASSTDTQYF

abundance: few
j_gene: TRBJ2-7
v_gene: TRBV7-6
CDR3aa: CASSSGLAAEQYF

abundance: -
j_gene: TRBJ2-3
v_gene: TRBV19
CDR3aa: CASSILEGTDTQYF

abundance: few
j_gene: TRBJ2-1
v_gene: TRBV10-3
CDR3aa: CAISDPSGGPYNEQFF

abundance: -
j_gene: TRBJ2-5
v_gene: TRBV7-4
CDR3aa: CASSLRGSGQETQYF

abundance: few
j_gene: TRBJ1-1
v_gene: TRBV6-5
CDR3aa: CASSWGRITNTEAFF

abundance: few
j_gene: TRBJ2-7
v_gene: TRBV18
CDR3aa: CASSPPWDRFGNYEQYF

abundance: many
j_gene: TRBJ2-1
v_gene: TRBV11-2
CDR3aa: CASSYLTGYNEQFF

abundance: -
j_gene: TRBJ2-1
v_gene: TRBV6-5
CDR3aa: CASSYSGTGTYNEQFF

abundance: few
j_gene: TRBJ1-1
v_gene: TRBV7-9
CDR3aa: CASSPGVITEAFF

abundance: few
j_gene: TRBJ1-2
v_gene: TRBV12-3/TRBV12-4
CDR3aa: CASSTGRPALYGYTF

abundance: few
j_gene: TRBJ1-1
v_gene: TRBV7-9
CDR3aa: CASSLDRSMNTEAFF

abundance: -
j_gene: TRBJ1-5
v_gene: TRBV27
CDR3aa: CASSLLGGGYQPQHF

abundance: -
j_gene: TRBJ1-4
v_gene: TRBV15
CDR3aa: CATSRDSFLGKDEKLFF

abundance: -
j_gene: TRBJ1-1
v_gene: TRBV5-5
CDR3aa: CASSLHKNTEAFF

abundance: few
j_gene: TRBJ2-7
v_gene: TRBV10-1
CDR3aa: CASSEEQTYEQYF

abundance: -
j_gene: TRBJ1-2
v_gene: TRBV5-4
CDR3aa: CASSLEAPGGYGYTF

abundance: -
j_gene: TRBJ1-1
v_gene: TRBV12-3/TRBV12-4
CDR3aa: CASSEGRPEAFF

abundance: -
j_gene: TRBJ1-1
v_gene: TRBV29-1
CDR3aa: CSVTTDGMNTEAFF

abundance: few
j_gene: TRBJ1-2
v_gene: TRBV12-5
CDR3aa: CASGFDLGGDGYTF

abundance: -
j_gene: TRBJ1-1
v_gene: TRBV2
CDR3aa: CASNLRGQNTEAFF

abundance: -
j_gene: TRBJ1-4
v_gene: TRBV9
CDR3aa: CASSVWGGTNEKLFF

abundance: -
j_gene: TRBJ1-1
v_gene: TRBV7-9
CDR3aa: CASSLRQGAVNTEAFF

abundance: -
j_gene: TRBJ2-1
v_gene: TRBV12-3/TRBV12-4
CDR3aa: CASTPLARMNEQFF

abundance: -
j_gene: TRBJ2-1
v_gene: TRBV24-1
CDR3aa: CATSEPGQGYEQFF

abundance: few
j_gene: TRBJ2-2
v_gene: TRBV6-6
CDR3aa: CASKDPTGTFNTGELFF

abundance: -
j_gene: TRBJ1-3
v_gene: TRBV12-5
CDR3aa: CASGLEHIGSGNTIYF

abundance: few
j_gene: TRBJ2-1
v_gene: TRBV12-3/TRBV12-4
CDR3aa: CASRGSIPAEQFF

abundance: -
j_gene: TRBJ1-1
v_gene: TRBV10-3
CDR3aa: CAISASTDRTEAFF

abundance: many
j_gene: TRBJ1-1
v_gene: TRBV6-1
CDR3aa: CASRSLSPQDTEAFF

abundance: -
j_gene: TRBJ1-1
v_gene: TRBV2
CDR3aa: CASLGAFEAFF

abundance: -
j_gene: TRBJ2-1
v_gene: TRBV4-1
CDR3aa: CASTHGGSYNEQFF

abundance: -
j_gene: TRBJ2-1
v_gene: TRBV27
CDR3aa: CASSGKGHEQFF

abundance: -
j_gene: TRBJ1-3
v_gene: TRBV10-3
CDR3aa: CAALGVRGGSSGNTIYF

abundance: many
j_gene: TRBJ2-1
v_gene: TRBV12-5
CDR3aa: CASGWETSGGMIKSSYNEQFF

abundance: -
j_gene: TRBJ1-5
v_gene: TRBV28
CDR3aa: CASSQTGVAQPQHF

abundance: few
j_gene: TRBJ2-4
v_gene: TRBV28
CDR3aa: CASSEVGVENIQYF

abundance: many
j_gene: TRBJ1-6
v_gene: TRBV7-8
CDR3aa: CASSFEDRFLISSYNSPLHF

abundance: many
j_gene: TRBJ2-5
v_gene: TRBV7-9
CDR3aa: CASETRYQETQYF

abundance: few
j_gene: TRBJ1-6
v_gene: TRBV2
CDR3aa: CASSESWGAGFNSPLHF